The next 25 T cell receptor beta chains were all read from a single sample in a study of a mutant IDH1 vaccine in newly diagnosed glioma. Indicated time point: baseline, week 1 (first vaccination visit). Treatment indicated: pre-vaccination baseline after standard-of-care therapy. TCRdb's copy holds only in-frame clones and misses some; the assay was immunoSEQ multiplex PCR. There are tens of thousands of clones in the sample; 70% to 90% occur only once, and roughly 2.4% lies in the top ten. Material: PBMCs, obtained from a glioma patient treated with radiotherapy, temozolomide or both. The receptors were sampled from a man aged 40-55 years with glioma.

The chain has TRBV6-5 and TRBJ1-1; a weak D match, TRBD1 (6 bases). CDR1 and CDR2 (germline): MNHEY, SVGAGI. With 7 bases removed from V and 3 bases from J, the gap between germline ends came to 15 bases. This CDR3 has 14 residues. Written as DNA, the CDR3 is TGTGCCAGCATTTTGACAGGAGGCTACACTGAAGCTTTCTTT. As protein: CASILTGGYTEAFF.

This CDR3 reads CASSPGWETQYF. The DNA for the CDR3 is TGTGCCAGCAGTCCCGGCTGGGAGACCCAGTACTTC. This rearrangement joins TRBV6-5 to TRBJ2-5; D is unresolved. Germline V gives CDR1 MNHEY, CDR2 SVGAGI. The V and J ends lost 5 bases and 5 bases respectively, with 9 bases between them. The CDR3 length is 12 residues.

The chain has TRBV10-3 and TRBJ1-3; no firm D call. V lost 5 bases to trimming and J lost 0 bases, with 11 bases between them. The CDR3 length is 15 residues. Germline CDR1 reads ENHRY; CDR2 reads SYGVKD. For the CDR3, the DNA is TGTGCCATCAGTCATGGCCCAAACTCTGGAAACACCATATATTTT. Protein product: CAISHGPNSGNTIYF.

The chain joins TRBV28 to TRBJ1-5; D is uncertain. The CDR3 extends over 12 amino acids. The germline V gene encodes CDR1 MDHEN and CDR2 SYDVKM. CDR3 sequence: CGVVNSNQPQHF. CDR3 DNA sequence: TGTGGGGTGGTTAATAGCAATCAGCCCCAGCATTTT.

The gene calls are TRBV19 and TRBJ1-4, with a possible D match to TRBD1 (6 bases). This CDR3 is 12 amino acids long. Looked up from germline, CDR1 is LNHDA and CDR2 is SQIVND (reference sequence). V shed 8 bases and J shed 8 bases, with 12 bases lying between them. As DNA, the CDR3 is TGTGCCAGTGCAGGGGTCGACGAAAAACTGTTTTTT. It specifies CASAGVDEKLFF.

The chain is built from TRBV19 and TRBJ2-7; D remains unclear. With 1 base removed from V and 2 bases from J, the gap between germline ends came to 9 bases. CDR1 and CDR2 from the germline V gene are LNHDA and SQIVND (reference sequence). The CDR3 runs to 14 residues. In nucleotides, the CDR3 is TGTGCCAGTAGTATAGGATTGGGAACCTACGAGCAGTACTTC. Translated, it gives CASSIGLGTYEQYF.

V is TRBV2 and J is TRBJ2-3, with D possibly called TRBD1 or TRBD2 (5 bases each). This CDR3 has 13 residues. Trimming cost V 4 bases and J 6 bases, with 11 bases left between them. Germline CDR1 is SNHLY and CDR2 is FYNNEI. CDR3 sequence reads: CASSGRGPDTQYF. For the CDR3, the DNA is TGTGCCAGCAGTGGTCGGGGCCCTGATACGCAGTATTTT.

The chain has TRBV10-3 and TRBJ1-1; 7 bases are shared with TRBD1. The CDR3 extends over 17 amino acids. The J segment lost 0 bases and the V segment lost 3 bases, leaving 10 bases of the junction unmatched. Germline CDR1 and CDR2: ENHRY and SYGVKD. The CDR3: CAISDWGQRLMNTEAFF. The DNA for the CDR3 is TGTGCCATCAGTGATTGGGGACAGCGGTTAATGAACACTGAAGCTTTCTTT.

The chain is built from TRBV25-1 and TRBJ2-7; TRBD1 is a possible D gene (6 bases). CDR3 length equals 15 residues. Trimming stripped 3 bases from V and 0 bases from J, with 12 bases between. Germline CDR1 MGHDK, CDR2 SYGVNS. The CDR3 reads CASSDPQGNSYEQYF. CDR3 nucleotide sequence: TGTGCCAGCAGTGACCCACAGGGTAACTCCTACGAGCAGTACTTC.

V is TRBV6-1 and J is TRBJ2-7, with D maybe TRBD2 (5 bases). Trimming removed 2 bases from V and 5 bases from J, with 13 bases in between. Germline V gene lookup returns CDR1 MNHNS and CDR2 SASEGT. The CDR3 contains 14 residues. CDR3 loop: CASSETLGVNEQYF. In DNA form, the CDR3 reads TGTGCCAGCAGTGAAACGTTGGGAGTGAACGAGCAGTACTTC.

The genes are TRBV9 and TRBJ2-5; D is undetermined. The CDR3 extends over 14 amino acids. With 4 bases removed from V and 2 bases from J, the gap between germline ends came to 12 bases. Germline lookup yields CDR1 SGDLS and CDR2 YYNGEE. CDR3 region: CASSRSQLQETQYF. Here the CDR3 DNA reads TGTGCCAGCAGCAGAAGTCAGTTACAAGAGACCCAGTACTTC. Together with reference TRBV9 and TRBJ2-5, the CDR3 gives the full variable domain: DSGVTQTPKHLITATGQRVTLRCSPRSGDLSVYWYQQSLDQGLQFLIQYYNGEERAKGNILERFSAQQFPDLHSELNLSSLELGDSALYFCASSRSQLQETQYFGPGTRLLVL.

This clone was observed a few times. The rearrangement links TRBV19 to TRBJ1-5; maybe TRBD1 (5 bases). This CDR3 is 14 amino acids long. Germline CDR1 is LNHDA and CDR2 is SQIVND (reference sequence). The V end was cut by 3 bases, the J end by 15 bases, with 21 bases between. CDR3 in DNA: TGTGCCAGTAGTATGAAAGAGACAGAGGGAACCCGGCATTTT. Translating it yields CASSMKETEGTRHF.

CDR3 bases: TGTGCCAGCAGTTATTCCCCCTATAATTCACCCCTCCACTTT. Residues: CASSYSPYNSPLHF. This chain connects TRBV6-5 to TRBJ1-6; no clear D gene. The CDR3 is 14 amino acids. With 3 bases removed from V and 2 bases from J, the gap between germline ends came to 5 bases. Germline V gene sequence: CDR1 MNHEY, CDR2 SVGAGI.

This clone is a singleton in its sample. The rearrangement uses TRBV5-8 and TRBJ2-7; 11 positions agree with TRBD2. From germline, CDR1 is SGHTS and CDR2 YDEGEE. The CDR3 extends over 16 amino acids. V shed 3 bases and J 2 bases; nucleotides not matched to a gene: 7. CDR3 DNA: TGTGCCAGCAGCTCGGGGACTAGCGGAATCGCCTACGAGCAGTACTTC. Residues: CASSSGTSGIAYEQYF.

This rearrangement joins TRBV27 to TRBJ1-4; 10 nucleotides agree with TRBD1. The CDR3 spans 15 residues. CDR1 is MNHEY, CDR2 SMNVEV, per germline (reference sequence). V lost 6 bases and J lost 6; bases outside the gene matches: 7. The CDR3, as DNA: TGTGCCAGCAGGCAGTGGACAGGGGGGGATGAAAAACTGTTTTTT. Amino acid sequence: CASRQWTGGDEKLFF.

This clone was recorded only once. The gene calls are TRBV15 and TRBJ1-3; no firm D call. V shed 2 bases and J shed 2 bases, with 16 bases lying between them. CDR3 size: 17 residues. Germline V CDR1 and CDR2: LNHNV, YYDKDF (reference sequence). Here the CDR3 reads CATSRFRRANTGNTIYF. The CDR3 nucleotides are TGTGCCACCAGCAGATTCAGACGGGCGAACACTGGAAACACCATATATTTT.

The chain couples TRBV5-4 to TRBJ2-1; TRBD2 might be the D (6 bases). Germline V gene sequence: CDR1 SGHNT, CDR2 YYREEE (reference sequence). V was pared by 4 bases and J by 10 bases, with 18 bases between. This CDR3 is built from 14 residues. CDR3 region: CASSGGTGYREQFF. CDR3 DNA: TGTGCCAGCAGCGGGGGGACTGGCTATCGCGAGCAGTTCTTC.

The V call is TRBV29-1, the J call TRBJ2-3; 8 bases fit TRBD1. This CDR3 is 13 amino acids long. Unmatched junction bases numbered 5, after V lost 4 bases and J lost 5 bases. CDR1 is SQVTM, CDR2 ANQGSEA, per germline. The CDR3 region has the DNA TGCAGCGTTGTCAGGGGGCGTGGAGATACGCAGTATTTT. Translated, it gives CSVVRGRGDTQYF.

This clone was found a few times. CDR3: CASRQDQPQHF. Here the CDR3 DNA reads TGTGCCAGCAGACAAGATCAGCCCCAGCATTTT. The gene calls are TRBV2 and TRBJ1-5; D unresolved. V lost 6 bases and J lost 5, with 5 bases in between. The CDR3 sequence is 11 residues long. Germline lookup yields CDR1 SNHLY and CDR2 FYNNEI.

V gene TRBV9 combines with J gene TRBJ2-7, with unresolved D. The CDR3 runs to 14 residues. Germline CDR1 and CDR2: SGDLS and YYNGEE. V was trimmed by 1 base and J by 4 bases, leaving 12 bases between them. DNA of the CDR3: TGTGCCAGCAGCGTATCGTCCCAAGGATACGAGCAGTACTTC. Translating gives CASSVSSQGYEQYF.

The chain is built from TRBV10-3 and TRBJ2-3, with a tentative D call TRBD1 (6 bases). V was trimmed by 11 bases and J by 2 bases, leaving 14 bases between them. This CDR3 comprises 13 residues. Germline V CDR1 and CDR2: ENHRY, SYGVKD. This CDR3 is CALKGDPTDTQYF. The CDR3, as DNA: TGTGCCCTCAAGGGGGACCCCACAGATACGCAGTATTTT.

To note about this clone: Compared with germline, one end of the junction differs, possibly owing to a read error. V gene TRBV14 combines with J gene TRBJ2-7; D is unresolved. This CDR3 spans 15 amino acids. The V gene's germline CDR1 is SGHDN and CDR2 FVKESK. The DNA of the CDR3 is TGTGCCAGCAGCCCCCAAGAAAGGATAGCTTCGATTGCGGACTTC. It translates to CASSPQERIASIADF. Variable domain in full (rest from reference TRBV14 and TRBJ2-7): EAGVTQFPSHSVIEKGQTVTLRCDPISGHDNLYWYRRVMGKEIKFLLHFVKESKQDESGMPNNRFLAERTGGTYSTLKVQPAELEDSGVYFCASSPQERIASIADFGPGTRLTVT.

The count of this clone is one. V gene TRBV15 combines with J gene TRBJ1-5; D is unresolved. The germline V and J ends were trimmed by 1 base and 7 bases, with 14 bases remaining between them. The CDR3 loop spans 15 amino acids. Germline CDR1 reads LNHNV; CDR2 reads YYDKDF (reference sequence). Here the CDR3 DNA reads TGTGCCACCAGCAGAGGGGCGAACGGAGGACAGCCCCAGCATTTT. Translation gives CATSRGANGGQPQHF.

The chain carries TRBV4-1 and TRBJ1-1, with D unclear. Germline-derived CDR1 and CDR2 are MGHRA and YSYEKL. V dropped 4 bases and J dropped 1 base, with 13 bases sitting between them. The CDR3 sequence is 15 residues long. This CDR3 reads CASSRDILWNTEAFF. The CDR3 DNA follows: TGCGCCAGCAGCCGCGACATACTTTGGAACACTGAAGCTTTCTTT.

This chain connects TRBV28 to TRBJ2-2; tentatively, D is TRBD1 (6 bases). V was cut by 3 bases and J by 5 bases, with 16 bases left in between. The CDR3 has 16 residues. The germline V gene encodes CDR1 MDHEN and CDR2 SYDVKM. The CDR3 region has the DNA TGTGCCAGCAGTTTCGCCACAGGGAGTCAGACCGGGGAGCTGTTTTTT. Translation: CASSFATGSQTGELFF.